The sequence of this T cell receptor beta chain was determined in a study of T cells in Graves' hyperthyroidism and ophthalmopathy. Broader study findings: A model using 13 V-J features told ophthalmopathy apart from stable hyperthyroidism. Most thyroid clonotypes with frequency above 0.001 were detected in blood.

The investigators amplified TCR beta CDR3 regions from RNA transcripts. Primed by the HTBI set, a first-round RT-PCR was run on the TCR CDR3. TCRdb reprocessed the multiplex PCR reads with MiXCR, giving one entry per CDR3 protein. The data contain a few hundred thousand distinct CDR3 sequences, approximately 15% of them seen just once; the ten biggest clones take up 34%. This clonotype was picked up many times. Its specificity is unknown. Germline CDR1 reads MNHEY; CDR2 reads SMNVEV (reference sequence). This CDR3 contains 12 residues. Trimming cost V 5 bases and J 8 bases, with 12 bases left between them.

The TCR sequence derives from a woman between 40 and 50 years old with Graves' ophthalmopathy. This chain connects TRBV27 to TRBJ1-1; TRBD1 is a possible D gene (5 bases). What was sequenced was blood. For the CDR3, the DNA is TGTGCCAGCAGTCAGCCTCGGGGGGAAGCTTTCTTT. Amino acid sequence: CASSQPRGEAFF.